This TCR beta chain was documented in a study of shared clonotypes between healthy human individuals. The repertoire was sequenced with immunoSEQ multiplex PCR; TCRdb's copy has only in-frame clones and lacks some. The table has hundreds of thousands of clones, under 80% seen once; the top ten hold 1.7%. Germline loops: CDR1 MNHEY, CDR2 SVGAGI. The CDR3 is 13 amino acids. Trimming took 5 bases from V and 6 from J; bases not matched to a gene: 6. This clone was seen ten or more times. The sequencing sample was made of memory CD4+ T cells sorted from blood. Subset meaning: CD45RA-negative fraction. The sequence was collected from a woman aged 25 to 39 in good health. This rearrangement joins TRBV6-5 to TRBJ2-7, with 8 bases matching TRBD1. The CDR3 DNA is TGTGCCAGCAGTGGGCAGGGGGCGACCGAGCAGTACTTC. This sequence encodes CASSGQGATEQYF.